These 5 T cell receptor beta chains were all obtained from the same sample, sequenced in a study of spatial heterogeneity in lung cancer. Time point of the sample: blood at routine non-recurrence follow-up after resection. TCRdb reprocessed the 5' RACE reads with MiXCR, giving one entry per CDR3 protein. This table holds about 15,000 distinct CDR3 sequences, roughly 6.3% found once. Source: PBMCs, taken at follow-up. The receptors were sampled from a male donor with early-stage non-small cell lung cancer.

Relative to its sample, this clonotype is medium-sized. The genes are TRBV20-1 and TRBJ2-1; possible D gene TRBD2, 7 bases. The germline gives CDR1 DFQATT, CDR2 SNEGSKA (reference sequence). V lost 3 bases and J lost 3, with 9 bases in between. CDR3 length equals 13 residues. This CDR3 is CSASRGGYNEQFF. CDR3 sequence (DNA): TGCAGTGCTAGTAGGGGGGGCTACAATGAGCAGTTCTTC.

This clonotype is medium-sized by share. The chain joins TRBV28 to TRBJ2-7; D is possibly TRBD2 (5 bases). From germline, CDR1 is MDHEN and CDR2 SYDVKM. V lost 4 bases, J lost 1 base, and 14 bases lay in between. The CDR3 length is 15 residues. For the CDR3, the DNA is TGTGCCAGCAGTTCCGCCGGACTTGAATCCTACGAGCAGTACTTC. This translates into CASSSAGLESYEQYF.

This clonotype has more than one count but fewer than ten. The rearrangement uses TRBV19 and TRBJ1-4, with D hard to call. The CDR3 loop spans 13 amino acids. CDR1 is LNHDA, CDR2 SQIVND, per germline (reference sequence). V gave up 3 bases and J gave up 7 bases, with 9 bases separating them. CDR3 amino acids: CASSIGLIEKLFF. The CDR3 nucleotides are TGTGCCAGTAGTATCGGATTGATTGAAAAACTGTTTTTT.

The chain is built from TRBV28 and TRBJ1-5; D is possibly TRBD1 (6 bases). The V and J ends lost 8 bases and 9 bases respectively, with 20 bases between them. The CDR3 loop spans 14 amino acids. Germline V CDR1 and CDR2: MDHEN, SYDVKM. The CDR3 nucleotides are TGTGCCAGCGGTATCCAGGGGATCGATGGGCCCCAGCATTTT. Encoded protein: CASGIQGIDGPQHF.

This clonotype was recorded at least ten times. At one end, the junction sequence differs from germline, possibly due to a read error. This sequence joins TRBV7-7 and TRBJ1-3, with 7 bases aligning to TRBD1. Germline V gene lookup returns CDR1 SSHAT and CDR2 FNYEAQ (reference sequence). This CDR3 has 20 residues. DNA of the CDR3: TGTGCTAGCAGCCATCCTGTAAACAGGGGCGAATCCTACTCTGGAAACACCATATATTTT. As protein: CASSHPVNRGESYSGNTIYF. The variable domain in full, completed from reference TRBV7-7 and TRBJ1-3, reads GAGVSQSPRYKVTKRGQDVTLRCDPISSHATLYWYQQALGQGPEFLTYFNYEAQPDKSGLPSDRFSAERPEGSISTLTIQRTEQRDSAMYRCASSHPVNRGESYSGNTIYFGEGSWLTVV.